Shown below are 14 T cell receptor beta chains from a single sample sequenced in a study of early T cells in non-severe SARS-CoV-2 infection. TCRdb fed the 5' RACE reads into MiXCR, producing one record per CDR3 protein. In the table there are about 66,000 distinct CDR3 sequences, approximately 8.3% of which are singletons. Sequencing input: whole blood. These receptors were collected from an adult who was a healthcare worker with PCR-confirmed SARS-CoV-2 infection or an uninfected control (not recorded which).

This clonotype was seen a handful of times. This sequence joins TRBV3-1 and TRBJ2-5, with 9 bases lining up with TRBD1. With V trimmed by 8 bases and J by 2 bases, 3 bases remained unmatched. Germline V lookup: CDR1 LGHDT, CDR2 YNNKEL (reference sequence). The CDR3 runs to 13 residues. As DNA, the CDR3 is TGTGCCAGCGGACAGGGGCCTCAAGAGACCCAGTACTTC. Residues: CASGQGPQETQYF.

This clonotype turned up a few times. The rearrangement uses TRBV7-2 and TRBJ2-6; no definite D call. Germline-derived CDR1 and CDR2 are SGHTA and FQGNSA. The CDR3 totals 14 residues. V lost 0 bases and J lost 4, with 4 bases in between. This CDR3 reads CASSLAFGANVLTF. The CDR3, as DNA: TGTGCCAGCAGCTTAGCGTTCGGGGCCAACGTCCTGACTTTC.

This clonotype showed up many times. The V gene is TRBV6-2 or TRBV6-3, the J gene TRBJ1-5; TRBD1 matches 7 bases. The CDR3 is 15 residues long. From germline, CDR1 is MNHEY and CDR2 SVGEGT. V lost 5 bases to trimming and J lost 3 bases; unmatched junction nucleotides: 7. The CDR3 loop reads CASSPRTGLNQPQHF. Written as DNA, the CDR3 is TGTGCCAGCAGTCCGAGGACAGGCCTCAATCAGCCCCAGCATTTT.

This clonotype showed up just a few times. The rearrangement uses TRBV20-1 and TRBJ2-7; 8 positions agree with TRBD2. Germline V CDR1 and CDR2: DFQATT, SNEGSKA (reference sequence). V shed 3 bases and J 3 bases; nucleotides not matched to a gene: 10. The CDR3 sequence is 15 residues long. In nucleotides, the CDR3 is TGCAGTGCTAGGGAACCCGGGACTAGTCTCTACGAGCAGTACTTC. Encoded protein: CSAREPGTSLYEQYF.

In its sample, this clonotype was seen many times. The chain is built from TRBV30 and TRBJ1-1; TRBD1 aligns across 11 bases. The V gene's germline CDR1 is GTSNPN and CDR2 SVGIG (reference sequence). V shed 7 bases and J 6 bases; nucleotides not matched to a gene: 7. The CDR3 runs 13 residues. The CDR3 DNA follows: TGTGCCTACCCGGGACAGGGGGACGCTGAAGCTTTCTTT. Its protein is CAYPGQGDAEAFF.

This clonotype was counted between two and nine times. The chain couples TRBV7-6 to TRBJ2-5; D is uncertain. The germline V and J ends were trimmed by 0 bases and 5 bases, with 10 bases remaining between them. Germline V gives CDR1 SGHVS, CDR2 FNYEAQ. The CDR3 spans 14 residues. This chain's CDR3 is CASSLALGQETQYF. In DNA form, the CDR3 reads TGTGCCAGCAGCTTAGCGCTTGGCCAGGAGACCCAGTACTTC.

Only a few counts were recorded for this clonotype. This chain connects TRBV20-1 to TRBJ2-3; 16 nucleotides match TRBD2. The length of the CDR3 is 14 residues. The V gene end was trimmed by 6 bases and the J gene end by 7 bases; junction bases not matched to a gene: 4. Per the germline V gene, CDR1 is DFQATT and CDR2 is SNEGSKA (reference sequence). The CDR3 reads CSAGLAGGIHTQYF. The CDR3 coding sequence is TGCAGTGCGGGACTAGCGGGAGGGATCCATACGCAGTATTTT.

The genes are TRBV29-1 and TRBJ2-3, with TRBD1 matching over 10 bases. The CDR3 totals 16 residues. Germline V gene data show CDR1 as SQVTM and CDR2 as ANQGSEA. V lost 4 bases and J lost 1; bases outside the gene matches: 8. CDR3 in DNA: TGCAGCGTTGGGAACGGGGGGACAGGGGGCACAGATACGCAGTATTTT. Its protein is CSVGNGGTGGTDTQYF.

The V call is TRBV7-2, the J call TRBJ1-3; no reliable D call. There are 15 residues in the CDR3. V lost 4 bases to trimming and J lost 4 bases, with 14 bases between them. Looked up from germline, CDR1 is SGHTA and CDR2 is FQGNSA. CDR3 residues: CASSWSREAGNTIYF. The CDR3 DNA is TGTGCCAGCAGCTGGAGCCGGGAGGCCGGAAACACCATATATTTT.

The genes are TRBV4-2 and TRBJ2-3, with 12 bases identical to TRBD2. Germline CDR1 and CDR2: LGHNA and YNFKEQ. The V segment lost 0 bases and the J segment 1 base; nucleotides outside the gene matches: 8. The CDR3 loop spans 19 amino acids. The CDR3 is CASSQEGPGLAGRTDTQYF. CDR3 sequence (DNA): TGTGCCAGCAGCCAAGAAGGCCCGGGACTAGCGGGTCGCACAGATACGCAGTATTTT.

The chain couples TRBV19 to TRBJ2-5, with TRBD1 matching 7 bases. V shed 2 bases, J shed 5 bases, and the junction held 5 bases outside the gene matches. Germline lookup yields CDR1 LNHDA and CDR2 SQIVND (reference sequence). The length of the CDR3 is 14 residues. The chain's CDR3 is CASSIKQGVETQYF. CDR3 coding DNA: TGTGCCAGTAGTATAAAGCAGGGGGTGGAGACCCAGTACTTC.

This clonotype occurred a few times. DNA for the CDR3: TGTGCCAGCAGCTTAACGGACAGGCAGCCCCAGCATTTT. It specifies CASSLTDRQPQHF. The chain is built from TRBV7-2 and TRBJ1-5; 7 bases line up with TRBD1. This CDR3 contains 13 residues. Germline V gene data show CDR1 as SGHTA and CDR2 as FQGNSA. V was clipped by 2 bases and J by 7 bases; unmatched bases: 2.

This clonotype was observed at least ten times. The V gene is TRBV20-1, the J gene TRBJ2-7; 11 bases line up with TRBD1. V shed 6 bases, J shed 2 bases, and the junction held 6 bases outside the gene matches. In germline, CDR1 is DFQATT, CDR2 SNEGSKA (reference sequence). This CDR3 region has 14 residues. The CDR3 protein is CSAEWGQGAYEQYF. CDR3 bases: TGCAGTGCGGAGTGGGGACAGGGGGCCTACGAGCAGTACTTC.

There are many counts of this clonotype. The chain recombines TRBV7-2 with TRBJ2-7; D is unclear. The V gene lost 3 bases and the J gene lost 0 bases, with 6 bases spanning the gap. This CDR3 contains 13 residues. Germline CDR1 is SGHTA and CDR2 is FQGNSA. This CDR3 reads CASSLSPSYEQYF. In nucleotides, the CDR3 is TGTGCCAGCAGCTTGTCCCCCTCCTACGAGCAGTACTTC.